This T cell receptor beta chain emerged from a study of T cell repertoires in cytomegalovirus infection. TCRdb called the reads again in MiXCR, with one record for every CDR3 protein. The sample consists of 900,000 to 950,000 distinct CDR3 sequences, approximately 31% of them appearing once. The V end was cut by 3 bases, the J end by 1 base, with 12 bases between. The germline CDR1 and CDR2 sequences are MNHNS and SASEGT. This CDR3 has 16 amino acids. The table lists this clonotype with a few counts. Its matching antigen is unknown. The sequence came from a human donor in good health (CMV status not recorded). Some clones in this sample may be carry-over from other donors' samples. Material: cultured CD8+ T cells from PBMCs, obtained from culture after CMV antigen stimulation. This chain connects TRBV6-1 to TRBJ2-2; D is possibly TRBD2 (5 bases). CDR3 sequence: CASSDWGALNTGELFF. The CDR3 DNA sequence: TGTGCCAGCAGTGACTGGGGAGCTTTGAACACCGGGGAGCTGTTTTTT.